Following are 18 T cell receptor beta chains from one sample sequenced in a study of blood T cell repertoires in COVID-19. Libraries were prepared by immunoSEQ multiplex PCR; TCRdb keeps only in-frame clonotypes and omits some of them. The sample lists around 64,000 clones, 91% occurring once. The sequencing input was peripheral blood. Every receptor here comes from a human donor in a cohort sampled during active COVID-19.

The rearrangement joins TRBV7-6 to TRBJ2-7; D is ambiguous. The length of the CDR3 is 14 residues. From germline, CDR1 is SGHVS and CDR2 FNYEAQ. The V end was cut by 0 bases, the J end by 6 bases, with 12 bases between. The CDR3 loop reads CASSLAYSPAEQYF. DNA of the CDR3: TGTGCCAGCAGCTTAGCTTACAGCCCCGCCGAGCAGTACTTC.

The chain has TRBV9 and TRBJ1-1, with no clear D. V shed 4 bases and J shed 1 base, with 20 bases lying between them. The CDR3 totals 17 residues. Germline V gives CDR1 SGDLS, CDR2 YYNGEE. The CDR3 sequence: CASSTRDQRSGNTEAFF. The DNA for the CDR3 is TGTGCCAGCAGCACGAGGGATCAGCGAAGTGGGAACACTGAAGCTTTCTTT.

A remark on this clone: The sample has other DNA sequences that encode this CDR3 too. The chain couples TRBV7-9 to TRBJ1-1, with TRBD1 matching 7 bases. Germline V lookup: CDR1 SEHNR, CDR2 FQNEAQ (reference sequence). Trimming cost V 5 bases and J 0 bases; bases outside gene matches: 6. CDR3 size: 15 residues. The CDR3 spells CASSLLTGMNTEAFF. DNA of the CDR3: TGTGCCAGCAGCCTCTTGACAGGGATGAACACTGAAGCTTTCTTT.

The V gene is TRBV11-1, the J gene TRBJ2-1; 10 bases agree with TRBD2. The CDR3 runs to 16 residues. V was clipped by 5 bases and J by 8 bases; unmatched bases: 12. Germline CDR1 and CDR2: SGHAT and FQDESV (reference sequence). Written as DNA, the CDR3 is TGTGCCAGCAGCGTGGCGGGCCAGCGGGGGGGCTATGAGCAGTTCTTC. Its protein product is CASSVAGQRGGYEQFF. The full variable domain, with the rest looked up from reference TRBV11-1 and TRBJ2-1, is EAEVAQSPRYKITEKSQAVAFWCDPISGHATLYWYRQILGQGPELLVQFQDESVVDDSQLPKDRFSAERLKGVDSTLKIQPAELGDSAMYLCASSVAGQRGGYEQFFGPGTRLTVL.

The CDR3 spells CASPPGEGNTIYF. For the CDR3, the DNA is TGTGCCAGCCCGCCCGGGGAAGGAAACACCATATATTTT. The rearrangement joins TRBV2 to TRBJ1-3; D remains unclear. The V gene's germline CDR1 is SNHLY and CDR2 FYNNEI. V was clipped by 8 bases and J by 4 bases, with 12 bases between them. This CDR3 is built from 13 residues. Supplemented by reference TRBV2 and TRBJ1-3, the full variable domain reads EPEVTQTPSHQVTQMGQEVILRCVPISNHLYFYWYRQILGQKVEFLVSFYNNEISEKSEIFDDQFSVERPDGSNFTLKIRSTKLEDSAMYFCASPPGEGNTIYFGEGSWLTVV.

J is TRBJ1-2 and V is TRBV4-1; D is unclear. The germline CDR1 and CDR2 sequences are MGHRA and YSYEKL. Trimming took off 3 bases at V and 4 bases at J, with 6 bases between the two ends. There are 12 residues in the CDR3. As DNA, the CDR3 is TGCGCCAGCAGCCAGACTGGCTATGGCTACACCTTC. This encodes CASSQTGYGYTF.

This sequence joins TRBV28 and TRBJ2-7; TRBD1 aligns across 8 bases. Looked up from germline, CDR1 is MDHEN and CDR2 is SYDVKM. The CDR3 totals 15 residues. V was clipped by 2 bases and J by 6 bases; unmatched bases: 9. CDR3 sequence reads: CASSLATGGVPEQYF. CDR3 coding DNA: TGTGCCAGCAGTTTAGCAACAGGGGGAGTTCCCGAGCAGTACTTC.

The CDR3 spells CSVDGLAGAGNEQFF. Here the CDR3 DNA reads TGCAGCGTTGACGGACTAGCGGGAGCGGGGAATGAGCAGTTCTTC. The chain links TRBV29-1 to TRBJ2-1; TRBD2 agrees at 13 bases. V shed 3 bases, J shed 7 bases, and the junction held 6 bases outside the gene matches. Germline assignment: CDR1 SQVTM and CDR2 ANQGSEA. CDR3 length: 15 residues.

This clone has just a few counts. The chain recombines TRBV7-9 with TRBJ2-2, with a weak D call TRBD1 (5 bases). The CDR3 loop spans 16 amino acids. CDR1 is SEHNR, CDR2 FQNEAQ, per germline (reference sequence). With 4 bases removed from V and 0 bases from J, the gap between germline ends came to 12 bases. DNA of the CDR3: TGTGCCAGCAGCTCCACGACAGCTACGAACACCGGGGAGCTGTTTTTT. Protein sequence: CASSSTTATNTGELFF. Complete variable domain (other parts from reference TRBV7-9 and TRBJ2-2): DTGVSQNPRHKITKRGQNVTFRCDPISEHNRLYWYRQTLGQGPEFLTYFQNEAQLEKSRLLSDRFSAERPKGSFSTLEIQRTEQGDSAMYLCASSSTTATNTGELFFGEGSRLTVL.

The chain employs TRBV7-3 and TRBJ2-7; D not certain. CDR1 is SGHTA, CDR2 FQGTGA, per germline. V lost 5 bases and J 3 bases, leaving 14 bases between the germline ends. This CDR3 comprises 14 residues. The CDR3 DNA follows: TGTGCCAGCAGCCTCTTCGGCCTAGGCTACGAGCAGTACTTC. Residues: CASSLFGLGYEQYF. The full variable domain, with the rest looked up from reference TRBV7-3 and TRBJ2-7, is GAGVSQTPSNKVTEKGKYVELRCDPISGHTALYWYRQSLGQGPEFLIYFQGTGAADDSGLPNDRFFAVRPEGSVSTLKIQRTERGDSAVYLCASSLFGLGYEQYFGPGTRLTVT.

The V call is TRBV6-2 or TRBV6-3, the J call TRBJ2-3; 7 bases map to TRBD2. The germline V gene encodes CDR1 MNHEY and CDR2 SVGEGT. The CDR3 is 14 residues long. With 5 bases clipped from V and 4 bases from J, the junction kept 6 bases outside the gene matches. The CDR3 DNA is TGTGCCAGCAGTCCCATAGCGGGTTCAGATACGCAGTATTTT. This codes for CASSPIAGSDTQYF.

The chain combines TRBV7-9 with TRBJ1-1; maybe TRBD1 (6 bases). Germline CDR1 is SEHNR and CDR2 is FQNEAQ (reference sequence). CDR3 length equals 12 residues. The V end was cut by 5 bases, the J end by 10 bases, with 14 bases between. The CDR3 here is CASSHTGSVAFF. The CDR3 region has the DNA TGTGCCAGCAGCCACACAGGGTCAGTAGCTTTCTTT.

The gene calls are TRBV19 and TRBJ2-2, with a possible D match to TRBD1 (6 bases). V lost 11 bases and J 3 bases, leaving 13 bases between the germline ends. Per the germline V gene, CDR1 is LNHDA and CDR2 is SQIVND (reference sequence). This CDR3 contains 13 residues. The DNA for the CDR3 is TGTGCCTATAGACGGACAGACACCGGGGAGCTGTTTTTT. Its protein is CAYRRTDTGELFF.

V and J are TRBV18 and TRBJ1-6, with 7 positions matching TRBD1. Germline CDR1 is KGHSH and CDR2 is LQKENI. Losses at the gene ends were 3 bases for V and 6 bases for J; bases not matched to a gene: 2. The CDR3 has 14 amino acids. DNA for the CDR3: TGTGCCAGCTCACCGGACAGGAGTAATTCACCCCTCCACTTT. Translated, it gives CASSPDRSNSPLHF.

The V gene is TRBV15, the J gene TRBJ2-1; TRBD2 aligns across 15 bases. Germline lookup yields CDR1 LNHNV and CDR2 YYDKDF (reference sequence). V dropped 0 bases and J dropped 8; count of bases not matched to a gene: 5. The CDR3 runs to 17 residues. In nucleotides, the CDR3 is TGTGCCACCAGCAGAGATCCCGGGACTAGCGGGAGGTATGAGCAGTTCTTC. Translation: CATSRDPGTSGRYEQFF.

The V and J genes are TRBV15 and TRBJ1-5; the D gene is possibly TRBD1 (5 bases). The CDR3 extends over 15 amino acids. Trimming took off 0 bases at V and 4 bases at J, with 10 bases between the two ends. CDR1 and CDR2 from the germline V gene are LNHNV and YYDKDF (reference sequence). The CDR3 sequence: CATSRDPQGNQPQHF. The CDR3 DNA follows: TGTGCCACCAGCAGAGATCCCCAGGGTAATCAGCCCCAGCATTTT.

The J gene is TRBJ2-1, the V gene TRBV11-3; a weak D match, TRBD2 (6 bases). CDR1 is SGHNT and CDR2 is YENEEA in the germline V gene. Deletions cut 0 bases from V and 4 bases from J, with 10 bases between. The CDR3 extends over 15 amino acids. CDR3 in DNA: TGTGCCAGCAGCTTAGAAGCGGGTGGTTACAATGAGCAGTTCTTC. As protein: CASSLEAGGYNEQFF.

The CDR3 here is CASSPTPWETQYF. Written as DNA, the CDR3 is TGCGCCAGCAGCCCCACTCCCTGGGAGACCCAGTACTTC. The V gene is TRBV10-1, the J gene TRBJ2-5; D not certain. Trimming pared 6 bases from V and 5 bases from J, leaving 13 bases between. In germline, CDR1 is WNHNN, CDR2 SYGVQD (reference sequence). This CDR3 has 13 residues.